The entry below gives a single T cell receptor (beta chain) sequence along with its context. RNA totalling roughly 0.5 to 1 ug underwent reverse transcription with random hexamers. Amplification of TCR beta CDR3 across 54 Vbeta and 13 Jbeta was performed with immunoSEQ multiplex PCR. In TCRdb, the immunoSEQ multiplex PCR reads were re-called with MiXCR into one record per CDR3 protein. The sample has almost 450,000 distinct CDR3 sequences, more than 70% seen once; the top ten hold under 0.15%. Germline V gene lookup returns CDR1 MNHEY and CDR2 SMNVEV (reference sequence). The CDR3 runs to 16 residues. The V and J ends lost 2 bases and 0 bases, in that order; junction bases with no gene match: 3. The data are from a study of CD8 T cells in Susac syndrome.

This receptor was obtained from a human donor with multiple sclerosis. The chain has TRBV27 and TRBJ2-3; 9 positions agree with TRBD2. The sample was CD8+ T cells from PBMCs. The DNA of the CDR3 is TGTGCCAGCAGTTTAGCGGGAGGGTTTAGCACAGATACGCAGTATTTT. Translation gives CASSLAGGFSTDTQYF.